This T cell receptor beta chain was identified in a study of post-analysis software for immune sequencing data. Study observations and caveats: About 5 TRBV segments were more frequent in patients than controls; TRBV5-6, TRBV5-1 and TRBV20-1 belonged to this group. Versus controls, multiple sclerosis patients showed significantly lower diversity (normalized Chao1). F measure grouped same-batch samples tightly together.

V dropped 0 bases and J dropped 4; count of bases not matched to a gene: 4. This CDR3 region has 15 residues. CDR1 is ENHRY and CDR2 is SYGVKD in the germline V gene. This clonotype appeared many times. Its specificity is unknown. Incorporated into the TCR beta cDNA libraries were unique molecular identifiers, which served to reduce PCR and sequencing biases. Around 500,000 cDNA molecules were obtained from around 0.96 to 9.9 million T cells. TCRdb redid the calling of the PCR reads with MiXCR, one entry per CDR3 protein. The sample consists of roughly 200,000 distinct CDR3 sequences, approximately 30% of them appearing once.

The sample was blood. The receptor comes from a girl under 18 with multiple sclerosis. V gene TRBV10-3 combines with J gene TRBJ1-2, with 8 bases matching TRBD1. In DNA form, the CDR3 reads TGTGCCATCAGTGAGTCCCAGGGGGCGAGCTATGGCTACACCTTC. It yields the protein CAISESQGASYGYTF.